This T cell receptor (beta chain) appears in the sequencing data of a study of shared clonotypes between healthy human individuals. The input for sorted-subset replicate PCRs was approximately 200 ng DNA, 25,000 to 30,000 T cell genomes. Authors' data handling: Filtering differed since immunoSEQ provided only junctions, with no quality scores. Libraries were prepared by immunoSEQ multiplex PCR; TCRdb keeps only in-frame clonotypes and omits some of them. V, J and clone size were drawn from that table, and D and trimming were deduced from the DNA. Among 900,000 to 1,200,000 clones listed, about four fifths were seen once. The germline V gene encodes CDR1 SGDLS and CDR2 YYNGEE. Trimming pared 2 bases from V and 0 bases from J, leaving 9 bases between. The CDR3 has 15 residues. A word on this clone: Its cognate antigen is unknown.

Study-wide results and caveats: Naive CD4 clonotype sharing across a few donors was approximately 5%.

The chain has TRBV9 and TRBJ1-3, with D unclear. The TCR comes from a man aged 18 to 30 in good health. Some clones in this sample may be carry-over from other donors' samples. The sequenced material came from memory CD4+ T cells from PBMCs. Indicated subset: CD45RA-negative fraction. CDR3 protein: CASSVDTYSGNTIYF. The CDR3 nucleotides read TGTGCCAGCAGCGTCGACACCTACTCTGGAAACACCATATATTTT.